The following is a TCR beta chain sequence with its context. In the original workflow: Nucleated cell number was recorded as an estimate derived from reference gene primer amplification. Profiled with immunoSEQ multiplex PCR; TCRdb holds only in-frame clones, not every one. The D gene and trimming were derived from the DNA, and the V and J assignments and clone size from that table. The sample consists of some 54,000 clones, approximately 83% of them appearing once. The germline V gene has CDR1 MNHEY and CDR2 SVGAGI. Trimming cost V 11 bases and J 0 bases, with 17 bases left between them. This CDR3 has 14 residues. These data belong to a study of blood T cell repertoires in COVID-19. Study overall: Acute and convalescent COVID-19 samples came from the United States, Italy and Spain. In each case, the material was cDNA or gDNA derived from T cells, B-cell-depleted T cells, or PBMCs.

This TCR was recovered from a man aged 65 to 79 with active COVID-19. The chain couples TRBV6-5 to TRBJ2-7, with D possibly being TRBD1 (6 bases). The material sequenced was peripheral blood. The CDR3, as DNA: TGTGCCTGCGGCAGGGGCGCCAGCTCCTACGAGCAGTACTTC. This encodes CACGRGASSYEQYF.